The 21 T cell receptor beta chains in this list originate from one sample, sequenced in a study of blood T cells in healthy people across ages. It was with a sample-barcoded 5' primer and a J-beta primer mix that a second PCR of roughly 7 to 12 cycles was run. Via MiXCR, TCRdb re-called the 5' RACE reads, giving one row per CDR3 protein. Here the sample spans around 1,600,000 distinct CDR3 sequences, approximately 43% being singletons. The sequenced sample was blood. The receptors derive from a woman between 18 and 29 years old in good health.

This clonotype was seen a few times. The CDR3 spells CASTLPGQTDTQYF. CDR3 nucleotide sequence: TGTGCCAGCACTCTACCGGGACAGACAGATACGCAGTATTTT. The rearrangement uses TRBV6-1 and TRBJ2-3, with 7 bases lining up with TRBD1. From germline, CDR1 is MNHNS and CDR2 SASEGT. The CDR3 runs 14 residues. The V segment lost 7 bases and the J segment 3 bases; nucleotides outside the gene matches: 7.

This clonotype has just a few counts. The rearrangement uses TRBV4-3 and TRBJ2-5, with D possibly being TRBD1 (6 bases). Per germline, CDR1 LGHNA and CDR2 YSLEER. The CDR3 is 15 residues long. V was trimmed by 6 bases and J by 1 base, leaving 15 bases between them. CDR3 in DNA: TGCGCCAGCAGTACAGGGACGGGAAGCCAAGAGACCCAGTACTTC. It encodes CASSTGTGSQETQYF.

In DNA, the CDR3 is TGTGCCAGCAGCACTGGGACTAGCGGCTACGAGCCGTACTTC. It is translated as CASSTGTSGYEPYF. The chain has TRBV27 and TRBJ2-5, with TRBD2 matching over 11 bases. This CDR3 spans 14 amino acids. After removal of 6 bases from V and 13 bases from J, the junction contained 13 bases not matched to a gene. Germline-derived CDR1 and CDR2 are MNHEY and SMNVEV (reference sequence).

The sample holds one count of this clonotype. The junction shows a germline mismatch at one end, possibly a read error. V gene TRBV2 combines with J gene TRBJ1-2; D is unresolved. In germline, CDR1 is SNHLY, CDR2 FYNNEI. The CDR3 length is 14 residues. The CDR3 sequence: CASRKLTLGYSYTF. CDR3 coding DNA: TGTGCCAGCAGAAAACTGACCTTGGGCTATAGCTACACCTTC.

The table lists this clonotype with a few counts. The chain couples TRBV6-5 to TRBJ2-7; D might be TRBD1 (7 bases). Per germline, CDR1 MNHEY and CDR2 SVGAGI. The CDR3 covers 15 residues. Trimming stripped 2 bases from V and 3 bases from J, with 14 bases between. As DNA, the CDR3 is TGTGCCAGCAGTTACCGGGCAGGGGGGTACTACGAGCAGTACTTC. This gives the protein CASSYRAGGYYEQYF.

CDR3 DNA: TGCGCCAGCAGCCATGCTCCGGGACAGGGTTTCAATGAGCAGTTCTTC. This encodes CASSHAPGQGFNEQFF. This rearrangement joins TRBV4-1 to TRBJ2-1, with 9 bases fitting TRBD1. From germline, CDR1 is MGHRA and CDR2 YSYEKL. Trimming at V came to 3 bases and at J to 6 bases, leaving 9 bases not matched to a gene. The CDR3 is 16 amino acids.

This clonotype was observed once. V usage is TRBV19 and J usage is TRBJ1-1; the D is unclear. The CDR3 is 13 residues long. V was pared by 1 base and J by 4 bases, with 7 bases between. In germline, CDR1 is LNHDA, CDR2 SQIVND (reference sequence). The CDR3 reads CASSIGWLTEAFF. CDR3 DNA sequence: TGTGCCAGTAGTATAGGGTGGCTCACTGAAGCTTTCTTT.

This clonotype showed up just a few times. The chain uses TRBV24-1 and TRBJ2-6; D is undetermined. Per germline, CDR1 KGHDR and CDR2 SFDVKD. Trimming pared 4 bases from V and 1 base from J, leaving 10 bases between. CDR3 size: 16 residues. The CDR3 DNA sequence: TGTGCCACCAGTGAAGGCAGACCTTCTGGGGCCAACGTCCTGACTTTC. This encodes CATSEGRPSGANVLTF.

The V gene is TRBV15, the J gene TRBJ2-3, with D hard to call. Trimming pared 1 base from V and 0 bases from J, leaving 8 bases between. CDR1 and CDR2 from the germline V gene are LNHNV and YYDKDF (reference sequence). The CDR3 loop spans 15 amino acids. CDR3 protein: CATSRASQSTDTQYF. As DNA, the CDR3 is TGTGCCACCAGCAGAGCGTCCCAGAGCACAGATACGCAGTATTTT. The whole variable domain, remainder taken from reference TRBV15 and TRBJ2-3, is DAMVIQNPRYQVTQFGKPVTLSCSQTLNHNVMYWYQQKSSQAPKLLFHYYDKDFNNEADTPDNFQSRRPNTSFCFLDIRSPGLGDTAMYLCATSRASQSTDTQYFGPGTRLTVL.

This clonotype was counted between two and nine times. V is TRBV5-1 and J is TRBJ2-7; D not certain. Trimming stripped 0 bases from V and 2 bases from J, with 9 bases between. This CDR3 is 14 amino acids long. Germline CDR1 reads SGHRS; CDR2 reads YFSETQ. The CDR3 loop is CASSLDGLPYEQYF. The CDR3 DNA reads as TGCGCCAGCAGCTTGGATGGTTTGCCCTACGAGCAGTACTTC.

The chain links TRBV30 to TRBJ2-1; 8 positions agree with TRBD1. CDR1 is GTSNPN, CDR2 SVGIG, per germline (reference sequence). After removal of 5 bases from V and 6 bases from J, the junction contained 15 bases not matched to a gene. This CDR3 comprises 16 residues. The CDR3, as DNA: TGTGCCTGGTCCCGCTCCCGGACAGGGTCTGGCAATGAGCAGTTCTTC. Translation gives CAWSRSRTGSGNEQFF.

Notes on this clonotype: A junction boundary mismatches the germline segment, possibly from a read error. This chain uses TRBV9 with TRBJ1-1; a possible D gene is TRBD1 (5 bases). Germline lookup yields CDR1 SGDLS and CDR2 YYNGEE. The CDR3 covers 15 residues. CDR3 DNA sequence: TGTGCCAGCAGCGGGGGGGTTGGAGCGAACCCTGAAGCTTTCTTT. Its translation is CASSGGVGANPEAFF.

Only a few counts were recorded for this clonotype. V usage is TRBV7-6 and J usage is TRBJ2-5; tentative D call: TRBD2 (6 bases). The length of the CDR3 is 19 residues. Germline CDR1 and CDR2: SGHVS and FNYEAQ. The germline V and J ends were trimmed by 0 bases and 5 bases, with 25 bases remaining between them. This chain's CDR3 is CASSLALRGLTTGKETQYF. In DNA, the CDR3 is TGTGCCAGCAGCTTAGCGCTGCGGGGTCTCACAACTGGGAAGGAGACCCAGTACTTC. Full variable domain (remainder filled in from reference TRBV7-6 and TRBJ2-5): GAGVSQSPRYKVTKRGQDVALRCDPISGHVSLYWYRQALGQGPEFLTYFNYEAQQDKSGLPNDRFSAERPEGSISTLTIQRTEQRDSAMYRCASSLALRGLTTGKETQYFGPGTRLLVL.

The V and J genes are TRBV5-1 and TRBJ2-7; 14 nucleotides match TRBD2. The CDR3 spans 16 residues. The V gene end was trimmed by 3 bases and the J gene end by 2 bases; junction bases not matched to a gene: 4. Germline loops: CDR1 SGHRS, CDR2 YFSETQ. In nucleotides, the CDR3 is TGCGCCAGCAGCTCGGGACTAGCGGGAGATACCTACGAGCAGTACTTC. Protein sequence: CASSSGLAGDTYEQYF. Using reference TRBV5-1 and TRBJ2-7 for the parts outside the CDR3, the full variable domain is KAGVTQTPRYLIKTRGQQVTLSCSPISGHRSVSWYQQTPGQGLQFLFEYFSETQRNKGNFPGRFSGRQFSNSRSEMNVSTLELGDSALYLCASSSGLAGDTYEQYFGPGTRLTVT.

This rearrangement joins TRBV18 to TRBJ1-2; 8 bases align to TRBD1. Unmatched junction bases numbered 9, after V lost 3 bases and J lost 6 bases. In germline, CDR1 is KGHSH, CDR2 LQKENI. The CDR3 has 15 residues. The CDR3 loop reads CASSPTDRASHGYTF. Written as DNA, the CDR3 is TGTGCCAGCTCACCCACGGACAGGGCTTCTCATGGCTACACCTTC.

Only a few counts were recorded for this clonotype. The V and J genes are TRBV7-2 and TRBJ2-7; D unclear. The CDR3 is made up of 13 amino acids. Between the trimmed V and J ends, which lost 5 bases and 3 bases, there was a span of 11 bases. CDR1 is SGHTA and CDR2 is FQGNSA in the germline V gene. CDR3 loop: CASSTSVVYEQYF. CDR3 in DNA: TGTGCCAGCAGCACCAGCGTGGTCTACGAGCAGTACTTC.

The chain uses TRBV20-1 and TRBJ2-5, with D uncertain. The J call is in doubt because the DNA end fits TRBJ2-7 better. Germline V gives CDR1 DFQATT, CDR2 SNEGSKA (reference sequence). The CDR3 has 10 amino acids. This CDR3 reads CSAVRHEQYF. CDR3 coding DNA: TGCAGTGCGGTCCGGCACGAGCAGTACTTC.

CDR3 bases: TGCGCCAGCAGCTGGGATGACAGCGCTAATCAGCCCCAGCATTTT. Translating it yields CASSWDDSANQPQHF. The genes are TRBV5-1 and TRBJ1-5; D may be TRBD1 (5 bases). CDR1 is SGHRS, CDR2 YFSETQ, per germline. V was trimmed by 3 bases and J by 4 bases, leaving 14 bases between them. The CDR3 extends over 15 amino acids. The complete variable domain, with remaining parts taken from reference TRBV5-1 and TRBJ1-5, reads KAGVTQTPRYLIKTRGQQVTLSCSPISGHRSVSWYQQTPGQGLQFLFEYFSETQRNKGNFPGRFSGRQFSNSRSEMNVSTLELGDSALYLCASSWDDSANQPQHFGDGTRLSIL.

J is TRBJ2-1 and V is TRBV24-1, with TRBD1 matching 7 bases. With V trimmed by 1 base and J by 9 bases, 8 bases remained unmatched. The CDR3 runs to 15 residues. Germline-derived CDR1 and CDR2 are KGHDR and SFDVKD. The CDR3 reads CATSDFVGGSGEQFF. CDR3 coding DNA: TGTGCCACCAGTGATTTTGTAGGGGGCTCAGGTGAGCAGTTCTTC.

The chain uses TRBV20-1 and TRBJ2-3; maybe TRBD2 (5 bases). V was shortened by 0 bases and J by 4 bases, with 17 bases between the two germline ends. Per germline, CDR1 DFQATT and CDR2 SNEGSKA (reference sequence). This CDR3 region has 16 residues. The chain's CDR3 is CSARDWASSIPDTQYF. CDR3 DNA: TGCAGTGCTAGAGATTGGGCTAGCTCAATCCCAGATACGCAGTATTTT.

In its sample, this clonotype was seen a few times. This CDR3 is CASSQVVLAGIVRETQYF. CDR3 sequence (DNA): TGCGCCAGCAGCCAAGTGGTTTTGGCAGGGATAGTAAGAGAGACCCAGTACTTC. The rearrangement uses TRBV4-1 and TRBJ2-5, with a tentative D call TRBD1 (5 bases). The CDR3 is made up of 18 amino acids. The V end lost 1 base, the J end lost 4 bases, and 22 bases lay between the germline ends. Germline V lookup: CDR1 MGHRA, CDR2 YSYEKL.